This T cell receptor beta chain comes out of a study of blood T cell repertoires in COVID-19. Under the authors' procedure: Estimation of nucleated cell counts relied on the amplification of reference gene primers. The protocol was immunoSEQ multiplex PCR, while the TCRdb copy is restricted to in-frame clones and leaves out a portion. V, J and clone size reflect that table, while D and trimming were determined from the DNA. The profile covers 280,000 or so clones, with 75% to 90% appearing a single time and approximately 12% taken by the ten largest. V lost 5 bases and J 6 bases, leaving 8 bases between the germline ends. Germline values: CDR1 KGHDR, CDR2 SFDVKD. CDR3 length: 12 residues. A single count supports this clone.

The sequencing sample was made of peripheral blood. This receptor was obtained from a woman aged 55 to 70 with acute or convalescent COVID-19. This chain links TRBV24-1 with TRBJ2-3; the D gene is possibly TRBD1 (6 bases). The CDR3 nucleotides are TGTGCCACCAGTGGGGGGCCCGATACGCAGTATTTT. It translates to CATSGGPDTQYF.